Each of the 14 T cell receptor beta chains below was sequenced from the same sample in a study of shared clonotypes between healthy human individuals. The method was immunoSEQ multiplex PCR; TCRdb's version includes in-frame clones alone and lacks a portion of them. Among hundreds of thousands of clones listed, less than 75% were seen once. Sequencing input: memory CD4+ T cells sorted from blood. Subset in this sample: CD45RA-negative fraction. The origin of the receptors is a young man in good health.

V gene TRBV5-4 combines with J gene TRBJ2-3; TRBD2 aligns across 8 bases. The CDR3 is made up of 15 amino acids. In germline, CDR1 is SGHNT, CDR2 YYREEE (reference sequence). The V and J ends lost 4 bases and 4 bases, in that order; junction bases with no gene match: 8. This CDR3 reads CASSPGVGGADTQYF. DNA of the CDR3: TGTGCCAGCAGCCCCGGGGTCGGGGGGGCAGATACGCAGTATTTT.

The chain links TRBV13 to TRBJ1-3; no clear D. CDR3 length: 14 residues. The germline V gene has CDR1 PRHDT and CDR2 FYEKMQ (reference sequence). V shed 5 bases and J shed 0 bases, with 8 bases lying between them. The CDR3 is CASSRSGSGNTIYF. The CDR3 nucleotides read TGTGCCAGCAGCCGGTCGGGCTCTGGAAACACCATATATTTT.

This chain connects TRBV19 to TRBJ1-2; weak D call: TRBD1 (5 bases). Germline V CDR1 and CDR2: LNHDA, SQIVND (reference sequence). V lost 5 bases and J lost 4, with 20 bases in between. The length of the CDR3 is 16 residues. This CDR3 reads CASSHSGGVTAYGYTF. CDR3 bases: TGTGCCAGTAGTCACTCAGGCGGGGTGACAGCCTATGGCTACACCTTC.

This clone showed up just once. This chain uses TRBV9 with TRBJ1-2; the match to TRBD1 covers 9 bases. Germline V gene lookup returns CDR1 SGDLS and CDR2 YYNGEE. The J segment lost 3 bases and the V segment lost 3 bases, leaving 3 bases of the junction unmatched. The length of the CDR3 is 14 residues. CDR3 coding DNA: TGTGCCAGCAGCGCGACAGGGGGTGACTATGGCTACACCTTC. Protein product: CASSATGGDYGYTF.

This clone was counted only a few times. J is TRBJ1-3 and V is TRBV6-1; D gene uncertain. The CDR3 runs 14 residues. Germline CDR1 reads MNHNS; CDR2 reads SASEGT. Trimming stripped 2 bases from V and 2 bases from J, with 7 bases between. The CDR3 region is CASSETRPGNTIYF. The CDR3 coding sequence is TGTGCCAGCAGTGAAACACGCCCTGGAAACACCATATATTTT.

This clone appeared a few times. The J gene is TRBJ1-2, the V gene TRBV30, with 7 positions matching TRBD1. From germline, CDR1 is GTSNPN and CDR2 SVGIG (reference sequence). The CDR3 runs to 15 residues. J was trimmed by 8 bases and V by 0 bases; bases with no gene match: 12. CDR3 sequence (DNA): TGTGCCTGGAGTGTAGGAGGACAGGTCCCAGGAGGCTACACCTTC. Protein sequence: CAWSVGGQVPGGYTF.

The genes are TRBV6-1 and TRBJ1-1, with 8 positions matching TRBD1. The V gene end was trimmed by 7 bases and the J gene end by 3 bases; junction bases not matched to a gene: 4. CDR3 length equals 13 residues. The germline CDR1 and CDR2 sequences are MNHNS and SASEGT. CDR3 nucleotide sequence: TGTGCCAGCACCCGACAGGGGTACACTGAAGCTTTCTTT. This translates into CASTRQGYTEAFF.

The V call is TRBV7-8, the J call TRBJ2-1; D perhaps matches TRBD1 (6 bases). The CDR3 is made up of 16 amino acids. Trimming cost V 0 bases and J 4 bases, with 13 bases left between them. CDR1 is SGHVS, CDR2 FQNEAQ, per germline. CDR3 DNA sequence: TGTGCCAGCAGCTTAGCCGTGCAGGGGTGGTACAATGAGCAGTTCTTC. Its translation: CASSLAVQGWYNEQFF.

V gene TRBV2 combines with J gene TRBJ2-1; weak D call: TRBD2 (5 bases). This CDR3 comprises 16 residues. V was clipped by 2 bases and J by 0 bases, with 11 bases between them. Germline V gene sequence: CDR1 SNHLY, CDR2 FYNNEI. For the CDR3, the DNA is TGTGCCAGCAGTGAACGGGGTGCTAGCTCCTACAATGAGCAGTTCTTC. Protein product: CASSERGASSYNEQFF.

The chain combines TRBV18 with TRBJ1-1, with D unresolved. CDR3 length: 15 residues. Trimming left V 3 bases short and J 0 bases short, with 11 bases between. Germline values: CDR1 KGHSH, CDR2 LQKENI. In DNA, the CDR3 is TGTGCCAGCTCACCCCGGACGGGCATGAACACTGAAGCTTTCTTT. Its protein is CASSPRTGMNTEAFF.

The chain links TRBV7-9 to TRBJ2-7, with D possibly TRBD1 on 5 matching bases. Trimming took 6 bases from V and 1 from J, leaving 16 bases between them. Germline V gives CDR1 SEHNR, CDR2 FQNEAQ (reference sequence). This CDR3 is 15 amino acids long. The CDR3 coding sequence is TGTGCCAGCAGTTCGGCCAGCAGGGAATCCTACGAGCAGTACTTC. Its translation: CASSSASRESYEQYF.

The genes are TRBV7-6 and TRBJ1-1; D possibly corresponds to TRBD1 (5 bases). This CDR3 is built from 13 residues. Germline lookup yields CDR1 SGHVS and CDR2 FNYEAQ. V was cut by 5 bases and J by 0 bases, with 7 bases left in between. The chain's CDR3 is CASSRTLNTEAFF. The CDR3 DNA reads as TGTGCCAGCAGCCGGACACTGAACACTGAAGCTTTCTTT.

In its sample, this clone was seen a few times. This rearrangement joins TRBV4-1 to TRBJ2-1, with D unclear. Deletions cut 0 bases from V and 4 bases from J, with 13 bases between. Germline values: CDR1 MGHRA, CDR2 YSYEKL. The CDR3 extends over 16 amino acids. In nucleotides, the CDR3 is TGCGCCAGCAGCCAAGACCCGAGGAGAGCTTACAATGAGCAGTTCTTC. This gives the protein CASSQDPRRAYNEQFF.

This clone has at least ten counts. The chain has TRBV27 and TRBJ1-2; no firm D call. V lost 5 bases and J lost 2, with 6 bases in between. CDR3 length: 12 residues. CDR1 and CDR2 (germline): MNHEY, SMNVEV (reference sequence). The CDR3 coding sequence is TGTGCCAGCAGTACGGACAACTATGGCTACACCTTC. This translates into CASSTDNYGYTF.